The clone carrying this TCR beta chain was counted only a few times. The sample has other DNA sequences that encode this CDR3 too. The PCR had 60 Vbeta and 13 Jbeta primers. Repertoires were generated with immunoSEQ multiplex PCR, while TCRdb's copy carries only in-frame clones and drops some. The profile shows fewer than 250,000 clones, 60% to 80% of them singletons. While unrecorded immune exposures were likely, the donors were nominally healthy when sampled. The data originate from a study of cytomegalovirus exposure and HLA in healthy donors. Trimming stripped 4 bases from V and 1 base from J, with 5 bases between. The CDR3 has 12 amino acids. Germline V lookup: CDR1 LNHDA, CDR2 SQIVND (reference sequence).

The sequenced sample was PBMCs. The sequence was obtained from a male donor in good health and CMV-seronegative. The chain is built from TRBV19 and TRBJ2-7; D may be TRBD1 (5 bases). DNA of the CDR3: TGTGCCAGTAGTACAGGGTCCTACGAGCAGTACTTC. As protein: CASSTGSYEQYF. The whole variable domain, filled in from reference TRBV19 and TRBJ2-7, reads DGGITQSPKYLFRKEGQNVTLSCEQNLNHDAMYWYRQDPGQGLRLIYYSQIVNDFQKGDIAEGYSVSREKKESFPLTVTSAQKNPTAFYLCASSTGSYEQYFGPGTRLTVT.